This T cell receptor (beta chain) was captured in a study of control samples from healthy donors and cancer patients (dated by TCRdb to about 2020). The germline V end is reduced by 5 bases and the J end by 0 bases; junction bases left unmatched: 8. From its cysteine to its phenylalanine, the CDR3 spans 18 amino acids. The kept DNA is CDR3 alone, 54 bases in frame from the first base. The germline V gene encodes CDR1 SEHNR and CDR2 FQNEAQ (reference sequence). About this clone itself: Its cognate antigen has yet to be identified. No much larger clonotype is one base removed from it; base qualities were not supplied.

Receptor libraries were prepared by the immunoSEQ multiplex PCR assay. In TCRdb, the immuneACCESS table is reduced to in-frame sequences with V and J assigned. These tables do not hold every clone; where another copy was compared, an unresolved V gene accounts for under half, and the others remain unexplained. A total of 100,000 to 150,000 clones appear in this sample, about 93% of them only once. The top ten constitute more than 2% of the sample. The chain is made from TRBV7-9 and TRBJ2-4; TRBD2 agrees with 12 junctional bases. The sequenced material came from blood. This TCR was sampled from a young man in good health. CDR3 reads: CASSPGLAGRLAKNIQYF. The bases read TGTGCCAGCAGCCCCGGACTAGCGGGACGCTTAGCCAAAAACATTCAGTACTTC.